This T cell receptor (beta chain) was documented in a study of blood T cell repertoires in COVID-19. Germline values: CDR1 MDHEN, CDR2 SYDVKM. V was pared by 6 bases and J by 2 bases, with 11 bases between. The CDR3 covers 14 residues. Participant-given clinical history determined each cohort assignment. A PCR-confirmed or clinician-diagnosed COVID-19 case had contacted exposed participants within 2 weeks of entry. Sequenced by immunoSEQ multiplex PCR; TCRdb stores in-frame clones only, minus some. The sample holds around 250,000 clones; 70% to 90% are singletons and the top ten take about 1%. This sequence joins TRBV28 and TRBJ1-5; the D is unclear. The TCR originated in a man over 45 who had been exposed to COVID-19. The specimen was PBMCs or T cells enriched from blood (not recorded which). CDR3: CASRQPLGNQPQHF. As DNA, the CDR3 is TGTGCCAGCAGACAACCCCTTGGCAATCAGCCCCAGCATTTT. The full variable domain, its missing parts supplied by reference TRBV28 and TRBJ1-5, is DVKVTQSSRYLVKRTGEKVFLECVQDMDHENMFWYRQDPGLGLRLIYFSYDVKMKEKGDIPEGYSVSREKKERFSLILESASTNQTSMYLCASRQPLGNQPQHFGDGTRLSIL.